This is a list of T cell receptor beta chains from one sample in a study of blood T cell repertoires in COVID-19. The table came from immunoSEQ multiplex PCR; TCRdb's copy has only in-frame clones and leaves some out. The sample includes around 120,000 clones, over 65% of them seen just once. The sequencing sample was made of peripheral blood. Every receptor here comes from a man aged 25 to 40 with acute or convalescent COVID-19. Both conserved end residues are part of each CDR3. A D gene is named only where the DNA matches it firmly. Size is omitted from some rows. Given values are once, few, many or a class for expanded clones.

CDR3 length	clone size	V gene	D gene	J gene	CDR3 protein	CDR3 DNA
16	-	TRBV10-3	TRBD2	TRBJ2-2	CAISGTSGGITGELFF	TGTGCCATCAGTGGGACTAGCGGGGGAATCACCGGGGAGCTGTTTTTT
13	-	TRBV28	TRBD1	TRBJ1-6	CASRQGARSPLHF	TGTGCCAGCAGACAGGGGGCGAGGTCACCCCTCCACTTT
14	-	TRBV3-1/TRBV3-2	-	TRBJ1-2	CASSQGTSPDGYTF	TGTGCCAGCAGCCAGGGGACTTCGCCGGATGGCTACACCTTC
12	once	TRBV10-2	-	TRBJ1-2	CASRDSNYGYTF	TGCGCCAGCAGGGACAGTAACTATGGCTACACCTTC
16	-	TRBV10-3	TRBD1	TRBJ1-5	CATNTGGQGYPQPQHF	TGTGCCACCAACACCGGGGGACAGGGCTATCCTCAGCCCCAGCATTTT
15	-	TRBV7-2	-	TRBJ1-1	CASSRGGAGNTEAFF	TGTGCCAGCAGCCGGGGAGGGGCAGGGAACACTGAAGCTTTCTTT
14	-	TRBV2	-	TRBJ1-5	CASSDTSRDQPQHF	TGTGCCAGCAGTGACACTTCACGGGATCAGCCCCAGCATTTT
13	-	TRBV6-5	TRBD1	TRBJ1-4	CASGQATGEKLFF	TGTGCCAGCGGACAGGCTACCGGGGAAAAACTGTTTTTT
12	-	TRBV30	TRBD1	TRBJ1-4	CASGQGYEKLFF	TGTGCCTCCGGACAGGGTTATGAAAAACTGTTTTTT
20	-	TRBV6-2/TRBV6-3	TRBD2	TRBJ2-7	CASSYGFVLAGGTRAYEQYF	TGTGCCAGCAGTTACGGTTTCGTACTAGCGGGGGGTACGAGAGCCTACGAGCAGTACTTC
13	-	TRBV29-1	TRBD1	TRBJ2-1	CSIGTGAYNEQFF	TGCAGCATCGGGACAGGGGCCTACAATGAGCAGTTCTTC
17	-	TRBV10-3	TRBD1	TRBJ1-1	CAISGRDRSSTNTEAFF	TGTGCCATCAGTGGACGGGACAGGTCCTCGACAAACACTGAAGCTTTCTTT
13	-	TRBV24-1	-	TRBJ2-3	CATSDHDWYTQYF	TGTGCCACCAGTGACCACGACTGGTATACGCAGTATTTT
16	few	TRBV3-1/TRBV3-2	-	TRBJ1-3	CASSRTQDRTGNTIYF	TGTGCCAGCAGCCGCACCCAGGACAGAACTGGAAACACCATATATTTT
16	-	TRBV9	TRBD2	TRBJ2-1	CASSSTGTSRFNEQFF	TGTGCCAGCAGCTCCACCGGGACTAGCAGGTTCAATGAGCAGTTCTTC
15	-	TRBV4-1	-	TRBJ1-2	CASSQVPGANYGYTF	TGCGCCAGCAGCCAAGTGCCAGGTGCTAACTATGGCTACACCTTC
14	-	TRBV5-6	-	TRBJ1-4	CASSFRSFGEKLFF	TGTGCCAGCAGCTTCCGGAGCTTCGGTGAAAAACTGTTTTTT
15	-	TRBV5-1	-	TRBJ1-2	CASAQTGRNNYGYTF	TGCGCCAGCGCCCAGACGGGGAGAAATAACTATGGCTACACCTTC
13	-	TRBV29-1	TRBD2	TRBJ2-1	CSVEGGANFEQFF	TGCAGCGTTGAGGGAGGGGCGAATTTTGAGCAGTTCTTC
18	once	TRBV5-3	-	TRBJ2-2	CARSPMFERRGNTGELFF	TGTGCCAGAAGCCCTATGTTCGAGCGGCGGGGGAACACCGGGGAGCTGTTTTTT
15	-	TRBV7-2	-	TRBJ1-3	CASSLDGGPGNTIYF	TGTGCCAGCAGCCTGGACGGAGGGCCTGGAAACACCATATATTTT
14	-	TRBV15	-	TRBJ1-6	CATSKGLTNSPLHF	TGTGCCACCAGCAAGGGGTTGACGAATTCACCCCTCCACTTT
15	-	TRBV6-5	TRBD2	TRBJ2-5	CASSYSRAGEETQYF	TGTGCCAGCAGTTACTCGAGGGCGGGGGAGGAGACCCAGTACTTC
13	-	TRBV20-1	-	TRBJ2-2	CSASPQGTGELFF	TGCAGTGCTAGTCCACAGGGCACCGGGGAGCTGTTTTTT
15	once	TRBV12-5	TRBD2	TRBJ2-2	CASAWGGANTGELFF	TGTGCTAGTGCCTGGGGAGGGGCGAACACCGGGGAGCTGTTTTTT
13	-	TRBV11-2	-	TRBJ2-1	CASSLVRVNEQFF	TGTGCCAGCAGCTTAGTTCGGGTCAATGAGCAGTTCTTC
13	-	TRBV11-2	-	TRBJ1-1	CASSPQGNTEAFF	TGTGCCAGCAGTCCTCAGGGGAACACTGAAGCTTTCTTT
16	-	TRBV1	-	TRBJ2-1	CTSSQELAGGYNEQFF	TGCACCAGCAGCCAGGAACTAGCGGGAGGCTACAATGAGCAGTTCTTC
13	-	TRBV5-4	-	TRBJ2-2	CASSSQGSGELFF	TGTGCCAGCAGCTCACAGGGTTCCGGGGAGCTGTTTTTT
15	-	TRBV3-1/TRBV3-2	TRBD1	TRBJ1-2	CASSARDRVALGYTF	TGTGCCAGCAGCGCCCGGGACAGGGTAGCTCTTGGCTACACCTTC
15	-	TRBV18	-	TRBJ2-3	CASSPPSGSTDTQYF	TGTGCCAGCTCACCACCCTCCGGGAGCACAGATACGCAGTATTTT
13	-	TRBV29-1	-	TRBJ1-2	CSVESGKNYGYTF	TGCAGCGTTGAGTCCGGGAAAAACTATGGCTACACCTTC
15	-	TRBV28	TRBD2	TRBJ2-3	CASSLLLASTDTQYF	TGTGCCAGCAGTTTATTACTAGCGAGCACAGATACGCAGTATTTT
15	-	TRBV7-3	-	TRBJ2-1	CASSLMGGRYNEQFF	TGTGCCAGCAGCTTAATGGGGGGGCGGTACAATGAGCAGTTCTTC
16	-	TRBV11-3	TRBD2	TRBJ2-2	CASSPGTSGSSGELFF	TGTGCCAGCAGCCCGGGGACTAGCGGGAGTAGCGGGGAGCTGTTTTTT
16	-	TRBV6-5	TRBD2	TRBJ2-3	CASSYSGLGGTDTQYF	TGTGCCAGCAGTTACTCCGGACTAGGGGGCACAGATACGCAGTATTTT
17	-	TRBV4-2	-	TRBJ1-4	CASSQTTGPGTAEKLFF	TGTGCCAGCAGCCAAACAACAGGGCCCGGTACGGCTGAAAAACTGTTTTTT
12	-	TRBV10-3	TRBD1	TRBJ1-5	CAVQGIGQPQHF	TGTGCCGTACAGGGGATCGGTCAGCCCCAGCATTTT
15	-	TRBV5-8	TRBD2	TRBJ2-3	CASSSGLAGGDTQYF	TGTGCCAGCAGCTCGGGACTAGCGGGAGGGGATACGCAGTATTTT
12	few	TRBV10-3	-	TRBJ1-2	CASRKGDYGYTF	TGTGCCAGCAGGAAGGGGGACTATGGCTACACCTTC
14	-	TRBV10-3	TRBD1	TRBJ1-1	CAISESGTDTEAFF	TGTGCCATCAGTGAGTCGGGGACAGACACTGAAGCTTTCTTT
12	once	TRBV7-9	-	TRBJ1-2	CAIEPSGYGYTF	TGTGCCATCGAGCCAAGCGGCTATGGCTACACCTTC
18	-	TRBV3-1/TRBV3-2	-	TRBJ2-1	CASSQEALQGYSYNEQFF	TGTGCCAGCAGCCAAGAAGCGCTACAGGGATACTCCTACAATGAGCAGTTCTTC
12	-	TRBV30	TRBD1	TRBJ2-7	CAWDRDSYEQYF	TGTGCCTGGGACAGGGACTCCTACGAGCAGTACTTC
16	few	TRBV6-1	-	TRBJ1-5	CASSEWAVRRGQPQHF	TGTGCCAGCAGTGAATGGGCGGTCAGACGGGGTCAGCCCCAGCATTTT
14	-	TRBV5-1	TRBD2	TRBJ2-5	CASSLGTSKETQYF	TGCGCCAGCAGCCTGGGGACTAGTAAAGAGACCCAGTACTTC
14	-	TRBV6-5	TRBD1	TRBJ1-5	CASSYRDSGQPQHF	TGTGCCAGCAGTTACCGGGACAGCGGTCAGCCCCAGCATTTT
16	-	TRBV28	TRBD1	TRBJ1-2	CASSLRDRGYVDGYTF	TGTGCCAGCAGTTTGAGAGACAGGGGGTATGTGGATGGCTACACCTTC
13	-	TRBV6-5	-	TRBJ2-1	CASEKSSYNEQFF	TGTGCCAGCGAGAAAAGCTCCTACAATGAGCAGTTCTTC
16	-	TRBV4-1	TRBD1	TRBJ1-6	CASSQLSGTGNSPLHF	TGCGCCAGCAGCCAACTTTCGGGGACAGGGAATTCACCCCTCCACTTT
14	-	TRBV27	-	TRBJ1-5	CASSSAAGGQPQHF	TGTGCCAGCAGTTCCGCCGCTGGGGGGCAGCCCCAGCATTTT
13	once	TRBV9	TRBD1	TRBJ1-2	CASSRDRADGYTF	TGTGCCAGCAGTCGGGACAGGGCGGATGGCTACACCTTC
14	few	TRBV2	-	TRBJ1-1	CASSEVRVAVVAFF	TGTGCCAGCAGTGAAGTACGCGTTGCCGTGGTGGCTTTCTTT
15	-	TRBV27	-	TRBJ1-1	CASSLYGARGTEAFF	TGTGCCAGCAGTTTATACGGGGCCAGGGGCACTGAAGCTTTCTTT
17	-	TRBV9	-	TRBJ2-2	CASSVTGLAVNTGELFF	TGTGCCAGCAGCGTAACAGGGCTAGCGGTGAACACCGGGGAGCTGTTTTTT
14	-	TRBV4-2	-	TRBJ1-5	CASSPTLLGGPQHF	TGTGCCAGCAGCCCTACCCTGTTGGGGGGACCCCAGCATTTT
15	-	TRBV15	TRBD2	TRBJ2-3	CATSRVSGGEDTQYF	TGTGCCACCAGCAGGGTCAGCGGGGGGGAAGATACGCAGTATTTT
15	-	TRBV19	TRBD2	TRBJ2-7	CASSVSSGGPYEQYF	TGTGCCAGTAGTGTCTCTAGCGGGGGTCCCTACGAGCAGTACTTC
15	-	TRBV7-6	-	TRBJ2-3	CASSLGYSVTDTQYF	TGTGCCAGCAGCTTAGGTTACTCGGTCACAGATACGCAGTATTTT